The next 29 T cell receptor beta chains were all read from a single sample in a study of blood T cell repertoires in COVID-19. Sequencing was performed with immunoSEQ multiplex PCR; in TCRdb, only in-frame clones are kept and a portion is missing. Here the sample spans about 88,000 clones, roughly 90% being singletons. The specimen sequenced was peripheral blood. The origin of the receptors is a male donor with acute or convalescent COVID-19.

The chain combines TRBV7-2 with TRBJ1-3; 7 bases are a match to TRBD1. The V and J ends lost 2 bases and 0 bases, in that order; junction bases with no gene match: 13. CDR3 length: 19 amino acids. Germline-derived CDR1 and CDR2 are SGHTA and FQGNSA. The CDR3 here is CASSLSLTRGFGSGNTIYF. CDR3 sequence (DNA): TGTGCCAGCAGCTTATCCTTGACCAGGGGGTTCGGCTCTGGAAACACCATATATTTT.

This chain connects TRBV19 to TRBJ2-1; 11 nucleotides match TRBD1. The CDR3 has 19 residues. Germline values: CDR1 LNHDA, CDR2 SQIVND (reference sequence). The V and J ends lost 6 bases and 5 bases, in that order; junction bases with no gene match: 18. DNA for the CDR3: TGTGCCAGTAGATCCCTCGGGGGACAGGGGGTTAGTGGAGACAATGAGCAGTTCTTC. Translating it yields CASRSLGGQGVSGDNEQFF.

V is TRBV27 and J is TRBJ2-3, with TRBD2 matching over 12 bases. Looked up from germline, CDR1 is MNHEY and CDR2 is SMNVEV (reference sequence). This CDR3 spans 16 amino acids. Unmatched junction bases numbered 2, after V lost 4 bases and J lost 0 bases. Written as DNA, the CDR3 is TGTGCCAGCAGTTCTAGCGGGGGGGCGAGCACAGATACGCAGTATTTT. It is translated as CASSSSGGASTDTQYF.

The chain employs TRBV19 and TRBJ1-1; TRBD1 aligns across 7 bases. The germline CDR1 and CDR2 sequences are LNHDA and SQIVND (reference sequence). The CDR3 spans 13 residues. V was pared by 7 bases and J by 9 bases, with 11 bases of the junction left unmatched. The CDR3 loop is CASTQPLGQKAFF. The CDR3 DNA sequence: TGTGCCAGTACCCAACCTTTGGGACAGAAAGCTTTCTTT.

The V gene is TRBV19, the J gene TRBJ2-1; 9 bases map to TRBD1. Unmatched junction bases numbered 5, after V lost 3 bases and J lost 8 bases. The CDR3 runs 14 residues. In germline, CDR1 is LNHDA, CDR2 SQIVND (reference sequence). The CDR3 nucleotides are TGTGCCAGTAGTATGGACAGGGGATCGTATGAGCAGTTCTTC. Residues: CASSMDRGSYEQFF.

A single count supports this clone. This chain joins TRBV6-1 and TRBJ1-6; 12 positions agree with TRBD1. Germline values: CDR1 MNHNS, CDR2 SASEGT. The V gene end was trimmed by 4 bases and the J gene end by 8 bases; junction bases not matched to a gene: 9. The CDR3 consists of 17 residues. The CDR3 region is CASSGAGQGAGDSPLHF. As DNA, the CDR3 is TGTGCCAGCAGTGGCGCGGGACAGGGGGCCGGGGATTCACCCCTCCACTTT.

The genes are TRBV29-1 and TRBJ2-7; 7 positions match TRBD1. The junction had 14 bases not matched to a gene; V was cut back by 5 bases and J by 1 base. Per germline, CDR1 SQVTM and CDR2 ANQGSEA. The CDR3 sequence is 16 residues long. This chain's CDR3 is CSVSGTAESMSYEQYF. In DNA form, the CDR3 reads TGCAGCGTTTCCGGGACAGCCGAGAGTATGTCCTACGAGCAGTACTTC.

The chain has TRBV18 and TRBJ2-7, with TRBD1 as a possible D gene (6 bases). CDR1 is KGHSH and CDR2 is LQKENI in the germline V gene. This CDR3 comprises 14 residues. V lost 3 bases, J lost 6 bases, and 15 bases lay in between. The CDR3 sequence: CASSPRRTDPEQYF. CDR3 bases: TGTGCCAGCTCACCCCGGCGGACAGACCCCGAGCAGTACTTC.

The chain has TRBV2 and TRBJ2-4; D not certain. The CDR3 loop spans 11 amino acids. V was cut by 2 bases and J by 12 bases, with 8 bases left in between. Germline assignment: CDR1 SNHLY and CDR2 FYNNEI. Here the CDR3 DNA reads TGTGCCAGCAGTGAAACAGTCAGTCAGTACTTC. It specifies CASSETVSQYF. The full variable domain, its missing parts supplied by reference TRBV2 and TRBJ2-4, is EPEVTQTPSHQVTQMGQEVILRCVPISNHLYFYWYRQILGQKVEFLVSFYNNEISEKSEIFDDQFSVERPDGSNFTLKIRSTKLEDSAMYFCASSETVSQYFGAGTRLSVL.

The V and J genes are TRBV20-1 and TRBJ2-5; D is unresolved. V lost 6 bases, J lost 3 bases, and 8 bases lay in between. The CDR3 totals 11 residues. CDR1 DFQATT and CDR2 SNEGSKA come from the germline V gene (reference sequence). CDR3 region: CSALREETQYF. The CDR3 DNA sequence: TGCAGTGCCCTCCGGGAAGAGACCCAGTACTTC.

This clone was counted a few times. The V gene is TRBV29-1, the J gene TRBJ2-5, with 11 positions matching TRBD1. The CDR3 has 14 residues. The V and J ends lost 4 bases and 5 bases, in that order; junction bases with no gene match: 6. Germline V gene lookup returns CDR1 SQVTM and CDR2 ANQGSEA. CDR3 loop: CSVVGQGVLETQYF. The CDR3 DNA follows: TGCAGCGTTGTGGGACAGGGGGTTTTGGAGACCCAGTACTTC.

The J gene is TRBJ2-5, the V gene TRBV7-6, with TRBD2 matching 11 bases. Germline trimming cut 5 bases from V and 1 base from J; bases unmatched to any gene: 6. Germline V gene lookup returns CDR1 SGHVS and CDR2 FNYEAQ. The length of the CDR3 is 16 residues. This chain's CDR3 is CASSPRLAGTQETQYF. CDR3 DNA: TGTGCCAGCAGCCCGAGACTAGCGGGGACCCAAGAGACCCAGTACTTC.

In DNA, the CDR3 is TGCGCCAGCAGCCCGGGACTAGCGGGGGGCAATGAGCAGTTCTTC. This sequence encodes CASSPGLAGGNEQFF. The gene calls are TRBV5-1 and TRBJ2-1; 15 bases agree with TRBD2. V lost 4 bases and J lost 6; bases outside the gene matches: 2. From germline, CDR1 is SGHRS and CDR2 YFSETQ. This CDR3 is 15 amino acids long.

The chain has TRBV2 and TRBJ1-3; D might be TRBD1 (6 bases). CDR3 length equals 16 residues. Trimming shortened V by 5 bases and J by 3 bases, and 17 bases separated the two germline ends. Germline CDR1 reads SNHLY; CDR2 reads FYNNEI. CDR3 sequence: CASSRPPGGGGNTIYF. The CDR3 DNA sequence: TGTGCCAGCAGTCGCCCTCCGGGGGGCGGTGGAAACACCATATATTTT.

The chain combines TRBV5-6 with TRBJ2-7, with 9 bases that match TRBD1. The V gene's germline CDR1 is SGHDT and CDR2 YYEEEE. This CDR3 spans 14 amino acids. J was trimmed by 3 bases and V by 4 bases; bases with no gene match: 5. CDR3 amino acids: CASSPRTGDYEQYF. CDR3 bases: TGTGCCAGCAGCCCGCGGACAGGGGACTACGAGCAGTACTTC.

The V and J genes are TRBV28 and TRBJ2-3; D unclear. Trimming took 3 bases from V and 1 from J, leaving 11 bases between them. This CDR3 has 15 residues. Germline V CDR1 and CDR2: MDHEN, SYDVKM. The CDR3 coding sequence is TGTGCCAGCAGTTTCCCGGGTTGGGGCACAGATACGCAGTATTTT. Encoded protein: CASSFPGWGTDTQYF.

In this sample, this clone turned up once. The rearrangement uses TRBV6-6 and TRBJ2-3, with 7 bases matching TRBD2. From germline, CDR1 is MNHNY and CDR2 SVGAGI (reference sequence). The CDR3 loop spans 16 amino acids. V was pared by 5 bases and J by 3 bases, with 11 bases of the junction left unmatched. The CDR3 protein is CASSRGEGEVTDTQYF. CDR3 bases: TGTGCCAGCAGTCGAGGGGAGGGCGAGGTTACAGATACGCAGTATTTT.

The chain has TRBV30 and TRBJ2-3; D is perhaps TRBD1 (6 bases). V gave up 5 bases and J gave up 8 bases, with 11 bases separating them. Germline V gives CDR1 GTSNPN, CDR2 SVGIG (reference sequence). The CDR3 extends over 11 amino acids. CDR3: CAWGGQVTQYF. CDR3 DNA: TGTGCCTGGGGGGGACAAGTTACGCAGTATTTT.

This chain uses TRBV9 with TRBJ1-1, with D unclear. Trimming took off 3 bases at V and 0 bases at J, with 15 bases between the two ends. Germline V gene sequence: CDR1 SGDLS, CDR2 YYNGEE. This CDR3 has 16 amino acids. CDR3 sequence reads: CASSGNPVGVNTEAFF. The CDR3, as DNA: TGTGCCAGCAGCGGCAACCCTGTCGGGGTGAACACTGAAGCTTTCTTT.

This clone was counted a few times. This chain uses TRBV6-5 with TRBJ2-5, with D unclear. The CDR3 totals 12 residues. Trimming shortened V by 6 bases and J by 2 bases, and 7 bases separated the two germline ends. Looked up from germline, CDR1 is MNHEY and CDR2 is SVGAGI. The CDR3 here is CASRRKQETQYF. The CDR3 nucleotides are TGTGCCAGCAGGCGAAAACAAGAGACCCAGTACTTC.

The V gene is TRBV5-1, the J gene TRBJ1-2; 8 bases are shared with TRBD1. V dropped 0 bases and J dropped 8; count of bases not matched to a gene: 12. Germline lookup yields CDR1 SGHRS and CDR2 YFSETQ. This CDR3 is built from 16 residues. This CDR3 is CASSLDSTRGPHGYTF. DNA of the CDR3: TGCGCCAGCAGCTTGGATAGTACCAGGGGGCCTCACGGCTACACCTTC.

The chain joins TRBV30 to TRBJ1-6; TRBD1 is a possible D gene (5 bases). V was pared by 0 bases and J by 10 bases, with 13 bases between. CDR1 and CDR2 (germline): GTSNPN, SVGIG (reference sequence). CDR3 size: 14 residues. CDR3 DNA: TGTGCCTGGAGTGTTGCAGGGCAAAACTCACCCCTCCACTTT. It codes for CAWSVAGQNSPLHF.

The chain couples TRBV19 to TRBJ1-5; no definite D call. With 1 base removed from V and 3 bases from J, the gap between germline ends came to 7 bases. The V gene's germline CDR1 is LNHDA and CDR2 SQIVND (reference sequence). This CDR3 has 14 amino acids. The CDR3 is CASSIAVHNQPQHF. The CDR3 DNA reads TGTGCCAGTAGTATAGCGGTTCACAATCAGCCCCAGCATTTT.

The CDR3 spells CASIEVLAGAGTGELFF. The DNA of the CDR3 is TGTGCCAGCATCGAGGTGTTAGCGGGGGCGGGGACCGGGGAGCTGTTTTTT. V and J are TRBV2 and TRBJ2-2; 9 bases are shared with TRBD2. Germline loops: CDR1 SNHLY, CDR2 FYNNEI. The CDR3 consists of 17 residues. V was clipped by 7 bases and J by 5 bases; unmatched bases: 14.

The V gene is TRBV15, the J gene TRBJ1-5, with unresolved D. CDR3 size: 18 residues. Germline CDR1 is LNHNV and CDR2 is YYDKDF (reference sequence). V was shortened by 0 bases and J by 6 bases, with 21 bases between the two germline ends. This CDR3 reads CATSRDRDSLRQSQPQHF. Here the CDR3 DNA reads TGTGCCACCAGCAGAGATAGAGATAGCCTCCGTCAAAGTCAGCCCCAGCATTTT.

The chain is built from TRBV4-2 and TRBJ2-3, with 8 bases aligning to TRBD2. The V gene's germline CDR1 is LGHNA and CDR2 YNFKEQ. The CDR3 runs to 17 residues. The trim removed 4 bases at V and 1 base at J, leaving 10 bases unmatched. The CDR3 loop is CASSRSGALGGTDTQYF. The CDR3 DNA reads as TGTGCCAGCAGCCGTAGCGGGGCCCTGGGTGGCACAGATACGCAGTATTTT.

The gene calls are TRBV7-3 and TRBJ2-2; unclear D gene. Germline CDR1 and CDR2: SGHTA and FQGTGA. Trimming left V 10 bases short and J 0 bases short, with 9 bases between. The CDR3 totals 13 residues. The DNA of the CDR3 is TGTGCCACCCAAGCACCGAACACCGGGGAGCTGTTTTTT. Protein product: CATQAPNTGELFF.

The V gene is TRBV5-4, the J gene TRBJ2-6; D unclear. Between the trimmed V and J ends, which lost 3 bases and 0 bases, there was a span of 10 bases. The CDR3 spans 16 residues. Germline V lookup: CDR1 SGHNT, CDR2 YYREEE (reference sequence). The CDR3 is CASSSGLVSGANVLTF. The DNA of the CDR3 is TGTGCCAGCAGCTCAGGCCTGGTCTCTGGGGCCAACGTCCTGACTTTC.

The chain carries TRBV6-5 and TRBJ2-1; a possible D gene is TRBD1 (5 bases). This CDR3 spans 15 amino acids. Trimming took off 6 bases at V and 5 bases at J, with 17 bases between the two ends. CDR1 is MNHEY and CDR2 is SVGAGI in the germline V gene. The DNA for the CDR3 is TGTGCCAGCAGACCCCGGACACGACAGAACAATGAGCAGTTCTTC. It translates to CASRPRTRQNNEQFF.